This T cell receptor (beta chain) was documented in a study of breast tumors, draining lymph nodes, adjacent tissues. The germline CDR1 and CDR2 sequences are SGHTA and FQGTGA. With 0 bases removed from V and 7 bases from J, the gap between germline ends came to 10 bases. The CDR3 runs to 13 residues. Samples came from axillary lymph nodes draining the breast cancer. One entry per CDR3 protein, called by TCRdb with MiXCR from the multiplex PCR reads. The data hold roughly 120,000 distinct CDR3 sequences, with just under 20% observed a single time. This clonotype was seen many times. V is TRBV7-3 and J is TRBJ2-7; D not certain. The specimen sequenced was axillary lymph node tissue. The TCR comes from a female donor with breast cancer. Some clones in this sample may be carry-over from other donors' samples. This CDR3 reads CASSLTWGSEQYF. The CDR3 bases are TGTGCCAGCAGCTTAACGTGGGGAAGTGAGCAGTACTTC.